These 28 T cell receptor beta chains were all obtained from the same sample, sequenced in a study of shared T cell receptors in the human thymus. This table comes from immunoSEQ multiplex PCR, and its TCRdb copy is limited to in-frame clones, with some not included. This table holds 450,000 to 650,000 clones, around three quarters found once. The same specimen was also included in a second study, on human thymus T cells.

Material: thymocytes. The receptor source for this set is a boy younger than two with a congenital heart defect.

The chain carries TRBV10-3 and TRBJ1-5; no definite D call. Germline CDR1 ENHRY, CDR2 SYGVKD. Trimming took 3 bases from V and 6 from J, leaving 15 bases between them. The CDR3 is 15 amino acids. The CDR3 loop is CAISERGQDAQPQHF. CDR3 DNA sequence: TGTGCCATCAGTGAACGGGGTCAGGACGCTCAGCCCCAGCATTTT.

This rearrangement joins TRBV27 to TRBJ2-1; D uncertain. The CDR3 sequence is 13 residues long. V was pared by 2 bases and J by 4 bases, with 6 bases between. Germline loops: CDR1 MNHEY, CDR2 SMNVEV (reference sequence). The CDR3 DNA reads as TGTGCCAGCAGTTTAAGAGAGTACAATGAGCAGTTCTTC. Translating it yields CASSLREYNEQFF.

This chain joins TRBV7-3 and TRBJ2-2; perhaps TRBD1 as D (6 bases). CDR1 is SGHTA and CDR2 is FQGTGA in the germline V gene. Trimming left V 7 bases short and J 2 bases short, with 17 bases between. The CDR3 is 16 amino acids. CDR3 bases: TGTGCCAGCACCCTTGCCGGGACAAACAACACCGGGGAGCTGTTTTTT. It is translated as CASTLAGTNNTGELFF.

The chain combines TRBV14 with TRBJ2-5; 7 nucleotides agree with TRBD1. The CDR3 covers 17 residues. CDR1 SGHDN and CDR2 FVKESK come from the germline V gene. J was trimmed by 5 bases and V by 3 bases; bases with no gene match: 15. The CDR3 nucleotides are TGTGCCAGCAGCCACCCACCCTGGGAAGGGGGCCGGGAGACCCAGTACTTC. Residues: CASSHPPWEGGRETQYF.

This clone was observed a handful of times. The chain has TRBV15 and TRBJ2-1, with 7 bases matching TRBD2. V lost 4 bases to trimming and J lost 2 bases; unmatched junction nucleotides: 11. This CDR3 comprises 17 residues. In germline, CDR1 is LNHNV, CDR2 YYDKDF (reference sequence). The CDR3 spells CATSTGGGSRTYNEQFF. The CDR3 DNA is TGTGCCACCAGCACCGGAGGCGGGAGTAGGACCTACAATGAGCAGTTCTTC.

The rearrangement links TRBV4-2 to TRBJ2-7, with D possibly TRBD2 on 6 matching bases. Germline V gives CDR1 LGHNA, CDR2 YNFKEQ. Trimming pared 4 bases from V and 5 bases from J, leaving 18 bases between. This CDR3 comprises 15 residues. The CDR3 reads CASSPRYGSENEQYF. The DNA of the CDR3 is TGTGCCAGCAGCCCAAGGTACGGGAGCGAGAACGAGCAGTACTTC.

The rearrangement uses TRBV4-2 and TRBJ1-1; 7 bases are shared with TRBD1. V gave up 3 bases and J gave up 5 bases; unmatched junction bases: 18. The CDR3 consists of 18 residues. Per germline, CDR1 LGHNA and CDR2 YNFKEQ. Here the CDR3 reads CASSQYTGDSRFGTEAFF. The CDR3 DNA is TGTGCCAGCAGCCAGTATACAGGGGATTCTAGATTCGGGACTGAAGCTTTCTTT.

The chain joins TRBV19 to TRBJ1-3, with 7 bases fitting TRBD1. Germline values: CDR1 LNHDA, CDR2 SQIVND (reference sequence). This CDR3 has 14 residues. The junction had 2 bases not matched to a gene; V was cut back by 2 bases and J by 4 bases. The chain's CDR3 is CASSIRDRGNTIYF. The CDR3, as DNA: TGTGCCAGTAGTATAAGGGACAGAGGAAACACCATATATTTT.

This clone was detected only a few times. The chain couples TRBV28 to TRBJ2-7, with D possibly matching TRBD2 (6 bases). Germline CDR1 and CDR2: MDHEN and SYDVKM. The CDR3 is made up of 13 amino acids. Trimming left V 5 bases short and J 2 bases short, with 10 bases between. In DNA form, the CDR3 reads TGTGCCAGCAGTGTGCGGGGACCCTACGAGCAGTACTTC. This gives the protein CASSVRGPYEQYF.

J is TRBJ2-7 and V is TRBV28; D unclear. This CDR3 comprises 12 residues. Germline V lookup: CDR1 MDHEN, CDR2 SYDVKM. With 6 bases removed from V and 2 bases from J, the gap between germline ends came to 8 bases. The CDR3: CASSTATYEQYF. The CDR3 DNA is TGTGCCAGCAGCACAGCAACCTACGAGCAGTACTTC.

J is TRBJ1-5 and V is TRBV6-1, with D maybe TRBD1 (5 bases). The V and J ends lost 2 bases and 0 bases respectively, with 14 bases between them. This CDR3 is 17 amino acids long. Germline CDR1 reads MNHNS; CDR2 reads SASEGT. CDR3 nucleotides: TGTGCCAGCAGTGAAAGGGCGGGGCCATATAGCAATCAGCCCCAGCATTTT. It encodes CASSERAGPYSNQPQHF.

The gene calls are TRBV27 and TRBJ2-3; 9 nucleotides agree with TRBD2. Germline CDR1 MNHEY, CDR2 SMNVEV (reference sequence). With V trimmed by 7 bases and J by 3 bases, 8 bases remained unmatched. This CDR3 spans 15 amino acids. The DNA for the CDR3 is TGTGCCAGCAACGGTGGGGCGGGAGGGACAGATACGCAGTATTTT. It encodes CASNGGAGGTDTQYF.

The CDR3 reads CASSRTAVAKNIQYF. The CDR3 DNA is TGTGCCAGCAGCAGGACAGCTGTAGCCAAAAACATTCAGTACTTC. This sequence joins TRBV6-6 and TRBJ2-4, with D perhaps matching TRBD1 (6 bases). This CDR3 has 15 amino acids. The germline V gene encodes CDR1 MNHNY and CDR2 SVGAGI (reference sequence). The V end lost 6 bases, the J end lost 0 bases, and 12 bases lay between the germline ends.

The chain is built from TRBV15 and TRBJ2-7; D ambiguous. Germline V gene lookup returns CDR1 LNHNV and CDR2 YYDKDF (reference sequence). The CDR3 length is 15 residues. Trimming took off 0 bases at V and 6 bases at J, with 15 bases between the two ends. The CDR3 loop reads CATSRDSALDGEQYF. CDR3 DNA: TGTGCCACCAGCAGAGATTCGGCGCTAGACGGCGAGCAGTACTTC.

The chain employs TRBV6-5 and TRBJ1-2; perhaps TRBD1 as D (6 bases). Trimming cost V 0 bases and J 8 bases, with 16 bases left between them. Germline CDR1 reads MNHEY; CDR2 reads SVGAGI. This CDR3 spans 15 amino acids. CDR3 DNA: TGTGCCAGCAGTTACTCGAGGGGGGGAGAAGGGGGCTACACCTTC. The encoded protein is CASSYSRGGEGGYTF.

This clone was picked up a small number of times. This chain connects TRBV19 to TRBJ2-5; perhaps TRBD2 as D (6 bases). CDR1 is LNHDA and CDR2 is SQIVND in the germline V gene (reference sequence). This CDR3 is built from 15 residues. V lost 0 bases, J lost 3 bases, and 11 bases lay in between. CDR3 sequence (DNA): TGTGCCAGTAGTATAGAGGGGACTCCTAAAGAGACCCAGTACTTC. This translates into CASSIEGTPKETQYF. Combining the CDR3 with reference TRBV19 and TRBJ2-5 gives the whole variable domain DGGITQSPKYLFRKEGQNVTLSCEQNLNHDAMYWYRQDPGQGLRLIYYSQIVNDFQKGDIAEGYSVSREKKESFPLTVTSAQKNPTAFYLCASSIEGTPKETQYFGPGTRLLVL.

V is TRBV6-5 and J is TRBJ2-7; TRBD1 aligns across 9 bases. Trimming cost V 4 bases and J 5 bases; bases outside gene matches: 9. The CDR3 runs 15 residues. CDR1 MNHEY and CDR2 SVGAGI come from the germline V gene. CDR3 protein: CASSLVGTGKDEQYF. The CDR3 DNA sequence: TGTGCCAGCAGTTTAGTAGGGACAGGGAAGGACGAGCAGTACTTC.

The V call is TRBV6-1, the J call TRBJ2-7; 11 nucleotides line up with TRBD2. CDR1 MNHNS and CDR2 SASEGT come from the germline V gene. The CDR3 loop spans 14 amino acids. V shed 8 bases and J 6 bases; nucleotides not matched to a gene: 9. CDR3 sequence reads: CASGRLAGSFEQYF. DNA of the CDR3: TGTGCCAGCGGACGACTAGCGGGGTCGTTCGAGCAGTACTTC.

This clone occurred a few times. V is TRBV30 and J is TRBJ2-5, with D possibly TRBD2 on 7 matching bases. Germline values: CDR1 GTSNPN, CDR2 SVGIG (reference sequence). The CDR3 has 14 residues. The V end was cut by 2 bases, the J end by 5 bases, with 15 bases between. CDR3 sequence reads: CAWSTRGAGETQYF. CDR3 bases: TGTGCCTGGAGTACACGGGGGGCGGGGGAGACCCAGTACTTC.

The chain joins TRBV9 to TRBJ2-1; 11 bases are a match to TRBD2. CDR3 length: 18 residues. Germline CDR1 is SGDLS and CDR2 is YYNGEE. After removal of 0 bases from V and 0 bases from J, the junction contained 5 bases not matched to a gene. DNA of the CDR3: TGTGCCAGCAGCGTAGGGGGACTAGCGGAGAGCTCCTACAATGAGCAGTTCTTC. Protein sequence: CASSVGGLAESSYNEQFF.

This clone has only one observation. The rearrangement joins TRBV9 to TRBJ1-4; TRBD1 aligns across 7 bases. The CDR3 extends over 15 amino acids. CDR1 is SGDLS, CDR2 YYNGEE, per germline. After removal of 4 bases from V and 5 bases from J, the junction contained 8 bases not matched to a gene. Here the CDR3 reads CASSPQDRSNEKLFF. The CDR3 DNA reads TGTGCCAGCAGCCCACAGGACAGGTCAAATGAAAAACTGTTTTTT.

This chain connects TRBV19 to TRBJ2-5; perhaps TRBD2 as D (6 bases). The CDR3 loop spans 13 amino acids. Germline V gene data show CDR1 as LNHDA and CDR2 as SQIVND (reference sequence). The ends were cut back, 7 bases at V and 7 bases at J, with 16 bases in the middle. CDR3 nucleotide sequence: TGTGCCAGTACTATGGGGACTTCAGGGACCCAGTACTTC. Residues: CASTMGTSGTQYF. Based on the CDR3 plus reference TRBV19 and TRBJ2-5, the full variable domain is DGGITQSPKYLFRKEGQNVTLSCEQNLNHDAMYWYRQDPGQGLRLIYYSQIVNDFQKGDIAEGYSVSREKKESFPLTVTSAQKNPTAFYLCASTMGTSGTQYFGPGTRLLVL.

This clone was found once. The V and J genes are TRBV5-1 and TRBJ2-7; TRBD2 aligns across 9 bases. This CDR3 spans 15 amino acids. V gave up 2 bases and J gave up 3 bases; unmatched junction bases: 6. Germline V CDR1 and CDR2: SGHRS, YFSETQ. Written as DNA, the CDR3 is TGCGCCAGCAGCTTCCTAGTTAGCGGGAGCTACGAGCAGTACTTC. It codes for CASSFLVSGSYEQYF.

The CDR3 region is CASSPAREPYEQYF. As DNA, the CDR3 is TGTGCCAGCTCACCGGCCAGGGAACCGTACGAGCAGTACTTC. The rearrangement joins TRBV18 to TRBJ2-7, with D possibly TRBD1 on 5 matching bases. The CDR3 spans 14 residues. Trimming shortened V by 3 bases and J by 4 bases, and 13 bases separated the two germline ends. The germline V gene encodes CDR1 KGHSH and CDR2 LQKENI.

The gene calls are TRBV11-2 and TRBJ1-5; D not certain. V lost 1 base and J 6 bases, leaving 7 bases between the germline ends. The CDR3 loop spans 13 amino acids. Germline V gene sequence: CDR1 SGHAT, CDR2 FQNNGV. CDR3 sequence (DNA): TGTGCCAGCAGCTTAGGGTTGCGTCAGCCCCAGCATTTT. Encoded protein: CASSLGLRQPQHF.

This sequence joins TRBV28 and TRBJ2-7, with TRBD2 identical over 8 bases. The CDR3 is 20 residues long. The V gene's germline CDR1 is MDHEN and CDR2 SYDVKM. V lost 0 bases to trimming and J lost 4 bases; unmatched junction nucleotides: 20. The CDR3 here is CASSLCTTGGSGSLGYEQYF. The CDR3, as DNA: TGTGCCAGCAGTTTATGCACCACCGGGGGGAGCGGGAGTTTGGGATACGAGCAGTACTTC.

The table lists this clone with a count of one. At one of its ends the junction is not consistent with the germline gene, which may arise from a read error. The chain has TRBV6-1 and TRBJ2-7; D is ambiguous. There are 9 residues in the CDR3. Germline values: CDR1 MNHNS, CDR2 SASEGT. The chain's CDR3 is CASSPGTDF. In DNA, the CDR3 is TGTGCCAGCAGTCCTGGAACAGACTTC.

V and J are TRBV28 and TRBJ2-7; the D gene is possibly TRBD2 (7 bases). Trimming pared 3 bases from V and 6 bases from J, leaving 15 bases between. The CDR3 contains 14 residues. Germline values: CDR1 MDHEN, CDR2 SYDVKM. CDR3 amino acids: CASSFLGGGSEQYF. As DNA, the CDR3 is TGTGCCAGCAGTTTCCTTGGGGGGGGCTCCGAGCAGTACTTC.